The text below deals with one T cell receptor beta chain. Germline V CDR1 and CDR2: SEHNR, FQNEAQ (reference sequence). This CDR3 has 17 residues. The V segment lost 1 base and the J segment 6 bases; nucleotides outside the gene matches: 8. This table comes from immunoSEQ multiplex PCR, and its TCRdb copy is limited to in-frame clones, with some not included. The table has roughly 99,000 clones, 70% to 90% seen once. This sample stems from a study of T cell responses to AZD1222 COVID-19 vaccine. The origin of this receptor is an adult in good health. Sequencing used peripheral blood, obtained on day 0 of AZD1222 vaccination. The rearrangement uses TRBV7-9 and TRBJ2-1; 11 nucleotides line up with TRBD2. CDR3 coding DNA: TGTGCCAGCAGCTTAGGGGCTAGCGGGAGGTTTCTCAATGAGCAGTTCTTC. Encoded protein: CASSLGASGRFLNEQFF.